A selection of T cell receptor beta chains follows, all from one sample in a study of monozygotic twins with inflammatory bowel disease. Using the 5' RACE reads, TCRdb records one entry per CDR3 protein without DNA. Its table records 330,000 or so distinct CDR3 sequences. The material sequenced was blood. The receptors were gathered from a human donor with ulcerative colitis or Crohn's disease, or a healthy co-twin of an affected twin (not recorded which). Each CDR3 is given with its conserved first and last residue.

j_gene | v_gene | CDR3aa
TRBJ2-2 | TRBV12-3/TRBV12-4 | CASSFVGTLNTGELFF
TRBJ1-5 | TRBV27 | CASSFRAGIGGNRPQHF
TRBJ2-3 | TRBV18 | CASSRDTIAGSTDTQYF
TRBJ2-1 | TRBV20-1 | CSAKSYSYNEQFF
TRBJ2-4 | TRBV7-3 | CASSPFPIAGGGANIQYF
TRBJ1-5 | TRBV3-1 | CASSQEWGNNQPQHF
TRBJ2-1 | TRBV5-1 | CASSFELAGGGGLDEIGYNEQFF
TRBJ2-3 | TRBV20-1 | CSARSGVTAAQYF
TRBJ2-2 | TRBV12-3/TRBV12-4 | CASSSHDLTGELFF
TRBJ2-7 | TRBV10-3 | CAISDGPYEQYF
TRBJ2-1 | TRBV14 | CASSEIADYNEQFF
TRBJ1-1 | TRBV15 | CATSRDTKAFF
TRBJ2-1 | TRBV5-1 | CASSLSFSGTSGRRGSYNEQFF
TRBJ1-5 | TRBV7-2 | CASSQDRGIQPQHF